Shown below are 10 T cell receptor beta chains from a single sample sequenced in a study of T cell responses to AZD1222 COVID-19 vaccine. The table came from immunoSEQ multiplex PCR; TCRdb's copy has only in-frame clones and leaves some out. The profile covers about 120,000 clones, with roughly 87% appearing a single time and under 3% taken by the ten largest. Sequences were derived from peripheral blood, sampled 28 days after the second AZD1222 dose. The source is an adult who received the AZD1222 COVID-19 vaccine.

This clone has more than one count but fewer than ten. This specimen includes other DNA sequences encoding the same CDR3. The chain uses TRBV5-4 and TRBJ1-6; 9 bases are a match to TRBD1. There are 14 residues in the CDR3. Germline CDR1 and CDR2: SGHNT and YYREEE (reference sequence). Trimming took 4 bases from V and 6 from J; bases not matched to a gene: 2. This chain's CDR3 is CASSRGQGNSPLHF. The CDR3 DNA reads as TGTGCCAGCAGCAGGGGACAGGGTAATTCACCCCTCCACTTT.

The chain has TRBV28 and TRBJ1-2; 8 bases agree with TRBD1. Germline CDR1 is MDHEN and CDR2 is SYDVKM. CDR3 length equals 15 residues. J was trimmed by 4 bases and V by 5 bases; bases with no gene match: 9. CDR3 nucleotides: TGTGCCAGCAGTCCCCAGACAGGGGAGGGCTATGGCTACACCTTC. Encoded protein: CASSPQTGEGYGYTF.

The CDR3 DNA reads as TGTGCCAGCAGCTTACGGGGACAAACATACAATGAGCAGTTCTTC. Translated, it gives CASSLRGQTYNEQFF. The V call is TRBV5-6, the J call TRBJ2-1; TRBD1 is a possible D gene (6 bases). V was pared by 2 bases and J by 4 bases, with 13 bases between. There are 15 residues in the CDR3. Per germline, CDR1 SGHDT and CDR2 YYEEEE.

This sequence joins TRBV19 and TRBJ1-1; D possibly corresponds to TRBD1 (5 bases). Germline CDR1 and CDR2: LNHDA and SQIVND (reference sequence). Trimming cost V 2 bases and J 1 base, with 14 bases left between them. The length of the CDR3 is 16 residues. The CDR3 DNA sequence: TGTGCCAGTAGTATAACAGGACTTCCCCCGAACACTGAAGCTTTCTTT. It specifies CASSITGLPPNTEAFF.

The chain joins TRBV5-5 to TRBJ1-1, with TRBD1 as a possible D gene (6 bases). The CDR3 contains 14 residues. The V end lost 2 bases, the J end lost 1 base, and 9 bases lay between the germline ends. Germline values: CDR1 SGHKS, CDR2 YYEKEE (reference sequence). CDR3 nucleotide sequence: TGTGCCAGCAGCTTTCGGGGGCCGAACACTGAAGCTTTCTTT. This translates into CASSFRGPNTEAFF.

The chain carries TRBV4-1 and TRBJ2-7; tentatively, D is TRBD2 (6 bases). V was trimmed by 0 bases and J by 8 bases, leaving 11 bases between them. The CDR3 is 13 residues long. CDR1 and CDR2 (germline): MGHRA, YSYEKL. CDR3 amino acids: CASSQDYGTQQYF. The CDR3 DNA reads TGCGCCAGCAGCCAAGATTACGGGACTCAGCAGTACTTC.

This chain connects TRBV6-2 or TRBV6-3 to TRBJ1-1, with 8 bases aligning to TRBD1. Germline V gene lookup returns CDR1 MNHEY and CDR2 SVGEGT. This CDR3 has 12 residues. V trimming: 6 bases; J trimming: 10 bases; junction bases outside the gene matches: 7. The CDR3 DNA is TGTGCCAGCAGCCAGGGGGCGCGGGGAGCTTTCTTT. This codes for CASSQGARGAFF.

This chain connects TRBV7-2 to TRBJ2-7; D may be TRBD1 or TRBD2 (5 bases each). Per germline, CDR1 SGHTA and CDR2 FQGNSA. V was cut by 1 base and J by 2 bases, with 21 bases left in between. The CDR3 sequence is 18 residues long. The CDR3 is CASSLEGGGPQLPYEQYF. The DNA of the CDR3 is TGTGCCAGCAGCTTAGAGGGTGGGGGTCCACAACTCCCCTACGAGCAGTACTTC.

For the CDR3, the DNA is TGTGCCAGCTCGGCCGGGACAGGGCCCTACGAGCAGTACTTC. This codes for CASSAGTGPYEQYF. The chain combines TRBV18 with TRBJ2-7; 9 bases are shared with TRBD1. This CDR3 has 14 amino acids. Germline V gene data show CDR1 as KGHSH and CDR2 as LQKENI. The V and J ends lost 6 bases and 2 bases, in that order; junction bases with no gene match: 5.

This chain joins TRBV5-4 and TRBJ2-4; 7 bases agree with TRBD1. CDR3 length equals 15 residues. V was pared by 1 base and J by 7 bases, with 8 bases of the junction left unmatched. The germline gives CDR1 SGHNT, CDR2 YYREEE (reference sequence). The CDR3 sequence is CASSLREGAGNIQYF. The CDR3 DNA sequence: TGTGCCAGCAGCTTGAGAGAGGGGGCCGGGAACATTCAGTACTTC.